The 15 T cell receptor beta chains presented below share a single source sample, sequenced in a study of T-cell memory formation after mild COVID-19. TCRdb ran MiXCR on the 5' RACE reads and lists one entry per CDR3 protein. The table records about 350,000 distinct CDR3 sequences, roughly 13% of them present only once. The sequenced sample consisted of PBMCs or a T cell subset sorted from them (not recorded which). The source is a man between 18 and 29 years old who had mild COVID-19 (a few samples of this study predate the infection). Cell type and time point are not known.

At least ten counts were recorded for this clonotype. CDR3: CATSSGLWQIYQPQHF. The CDR3, as DNA: TGTGCCACCAGCAGTGGCCTCTGGCAGATCTATCAGCCCCAGCATTTT. The chain recombines TRBV15 with TRBJ1-5; no definite D call. From germline, CDR1 is LNHNV and CDR2 YYDKDF (reference sequence). This CDR3 contains 16 residues. V was trimmed by 3 bases and J by 5 bases, leaving 17 bases between them.

Only a few counts were recorded for this clonotype. This chain links TRBV3-1 with TRBJ2-5; D might be TRBD2 (5 bases). This CDR3 comprises 15 residues. Trimming cost V 0 bases and J 5 bases, with 13 bases left between them. Germline-derived CDR1 and CDR2 are LGHDT and YNNKEL (reference sequence). The CDR3 loop is CASSQDGVREETQYF. CDR3 nucleotides: TGTGCCAGCAGCCAAGACGGGGTGAGGGAGGAGACCCAGTACTTC.

There are a few counts of this clonotype. The chain has TRBV6-2 or TRBV6-3 and TRBJ2-7, with D unclear. V was shortened by 6 bases and J by 6 bases, with 12 bases between the two germline ends. The CDR3 contains 12 residues. From germline, CDR1 is MNHEY and CDR2 SVGEGT. CDR3 in DNA: TGTGCCAGCAGCCGCGACGGACCCGAGCAGTACTTC. Translating it yields CASSRDGPEQYF.

This clonotype was seen many times. This chain links TRBV29-1 with TRBJ2-3, with no clear D. Trimming pared 7 bases from V and 0 bases from J, leaving 5 bases between. Germline CDR1 is SQVTM and CDR2 is ANQGSEA. The CDR3 totals 11 residues. The CDR3 nucleotides are TGCAGCGGGGGAAGCACAGATACGCAGTATTTT. Translation: CSGGSTDTQYF.

This clonotype appeared many times. The chain combines TRBV21-1 with TRBJ2-3; TRBD2, as called in the table, went unchecked against the DNA. TRBV21-1 is an annotated pseudogene. The CDR3 has 20 residues. CDR3 DNA sequence: TGTGCCACCCTCAAAGCTCGATGGCTAGCGGCCTCCGCTAGCACAGATACGCAGTATTTT. Protein sequence: CATLKARWLAASASTDTQYF.

The chain employs TRBV4-3 and TRBJ2-2; TRBD1 is a possible D gene (6 bases). The V end lost 1 base, the J end lost 0 bases, and 12 bases lay between the germline ends. The germline V gene has CDR1 LGHNA and CDR2 YSLEER. The CDR3 runs to 17 residues. DNA of the CDR3: TGCGCCAGCAGCCAAGGGGGTGGACAGCCGAACACCGGGGAGCTGTTTTTT. Protein: CASSQGGGQPNTGELFF.

This clonotype appeared a few times. The rearrangement uses TRBV6-2 or TRBV6-3 and TRBJ2-2; D unclear. The CDR3 sequence is 14 residues long. Germline V lookup: CDR1 MNHEY, CDR2 SVGEGT. Trimming stripped 1 base from V and 5 bases from J, with 8 bases between. CDR3 DNA: TGTGCCAGCAGTTACTATAGGGATACCGGGGAGCTGTTTTTT. It specifies CASSYYRDTGELFF.

This clonotype was found many times. The chain employs TRBV6-5 and TRBJ2-7, with D perhaps being TRBD1 or TRBD2 (5 bases each). Germline CDR1 MNHEY, CDR2 SVGAGI. The CDR3 runs 16 residues. With 6 bases removed from V and 2 bases from J, the gap between germline ends came to 20 bases. CDR3 region: CASSPARVMGAYEQYV. The CDR3 DNA reads TGTGCCAGCAGCCCCGCTCGGGTCATGGGGGCCTACGAGCAGTACGTC.

The chain uses TRBV30 and TRBJ1-6; D is uncertain. The CDR3 totals 13 residues. V was cut by 4 bases and J by 0 bases, with 4 bases left in between. Germline CDR1 is GTSNPN and CDR2 is SVGIG (reference sequence). The CDR3 DNA sequence: TGTGCCTGGACAAACTCCTATAATTCACCCCTCCACTTT. Protein sequence: CAWTNSYNSPLHF.

V is TRBV2 and J is TRBJ2-5; 7 bases map to TRBD1. CDR3 size: 12 residues. Trimming cost V 4 bases and J 12 bases; bases outside gene matches: 8. Germline CDR1 and CDR2: SNHLY and FYNNEI. The CDR3 here is CASSGGTALKYF. In DNA form, the CDR3 reads TGTGCCAGCAGTGGAGGGACAGCGCTGAAGTACTTC.

In its sample, this clonotype was seen a few times. In nucleotides, the CDR3 is TGTGCCAGCAGCTTCAACAGATACTATGGCTACACCTTC. Amino acid sequence: CASSFNRYYGYTF. The rearrangement joins TRBV11-2 to TRBJ1-2; D gene unclear. V gave up 3 bases and J gave up 3 bases, with 8 bases separating them. Germline V gene data show CDR1 as SGHAT and CDR2 as FQNNGV. This CDR3 region has 13 residues.

This clonotype has just a few counts. The rearrangement uses TRBV30 and TRBJ1-6, with D hard to call. Per germline, CDR1 GTSNPN and CDR2 SVGIG (reference sequence). Trimming shortened V by 1 base and J by 4 bases, and 5 bases separated the two germline ends. This CDR3 is 13 amino acids long. CDR3 residues: CAWSAGYNSPLHF. The CDR3 nucleotides read TGTGCCTGGAGTGCGGGATATAATTCACCCCTCCACTTT.

A few counts support this clonotype. The genes are TRBV9 and TRBJ1-2; D is ambiguous. With 0 bases removed from V and 2 bases from J, the gap between germline ends came to 5 bases. The CDR3 is 13 residues long. Per germline, CDR1 SGDLS and CDR2 YYNGEE. CDR3 protein: CASSVAGNYGYTF. The CDR3 DNA sequence: TGTGCCAGCAGCGTAGCGGGGAACTATGGCTACACCTTC. The variable domain in full, with the rest retrieved from reference TRBV9 and TRBJ1-2, is DSGVTQTPKHLITATGQRVTLRCSPRSGDLSVYWYQQSLDQGLQFLIQYYNGEERAKGNILERFSAQQFPDLHSELNLSSLELGDSALYFCASSVAGNYGYTFGSGTRLTVV.

This clonotype was counted at least ten times. The chain couples TRBV5-6 to TRBJ2-5; the D is unclear. The CDR3 runs to 13 residues. Germline CDR1 SGHDT, CDR2 YYEEEE. Trimming cost V 3 bases and J 5 bases, with 11 bases left between them. The CDR3 sequence: CASSYRGVETQYF. The CDR3 DNA follows: TGTGCCAGCAGCTATAGAGGTGTTGAGACCCAGTACTTC.

The chain joins TRBV9 to TRBJ2-6; D is ambiguous. Trimming took 2 bases from V and 0 from J, leaving 12 bases between them. This CDR3 contains 17 residues. CDR1 and CDR2 from the germline V gene are SGDLS and YYNGEE. As DNA, the CDR3 is TGTGCCAGCAGCGTCCATGGCTCCCCCTCTGGGGCCAACGTCCTGACTTTC. Translating gives CASSVHGSPSGANVLTF. Combining the CDR3 with reference TRBV9 and TRBJ2-6 gives the whole variable domain DSGVTQTPKHLITATGQRVTLRCSPRSGDLSVYWYQQSLDQGLQFLIQYYNGEERAKGNILERFSAQQFPDLHSELNLSSLELGDSALYFCASSVHGSPSGANVLTFGAGSRLTVL.